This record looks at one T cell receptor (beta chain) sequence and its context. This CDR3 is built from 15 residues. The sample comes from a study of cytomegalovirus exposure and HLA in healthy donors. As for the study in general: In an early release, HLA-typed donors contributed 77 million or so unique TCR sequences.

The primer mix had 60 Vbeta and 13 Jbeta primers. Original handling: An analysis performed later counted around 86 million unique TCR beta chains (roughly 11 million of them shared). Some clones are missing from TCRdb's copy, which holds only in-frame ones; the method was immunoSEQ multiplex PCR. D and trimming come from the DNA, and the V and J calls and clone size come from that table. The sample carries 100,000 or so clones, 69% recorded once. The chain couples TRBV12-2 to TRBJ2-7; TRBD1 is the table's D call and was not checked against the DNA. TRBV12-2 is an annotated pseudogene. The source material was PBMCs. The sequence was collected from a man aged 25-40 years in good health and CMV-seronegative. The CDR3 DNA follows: TGTGCAAGTCGCTCGACAGGGTCGGCCCAAGACGAGCAGTACTTC. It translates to CASRSTGSAQDEQYF.